The 25 T cell receptor beta chains reported below all come from one sample, sequenced in a study of blood T cell repertoires in COVID-19. Clones were read by immunoSEQ multiplex PCR, and TCRdb kept only the in-frame ones, dropping some. Of 100,000 or so clones listed, about 91% are singletons. Sequencing was carried out using peripheral blood. Receptor source: a man between 18 and 29 years old with acute or convalescent COVID-19.

The chain has TRBV4-2 and TRBJ2-5; 9 bases fit TRBD2. Germline CDR1 reads LGHNA; CDR2 reads YNFKEQ. V gave up 4 bases and J gave up 5 bases; unmatched junction bases: 11. This CDR3 spans 16 amino acids. CDR3 region: CASSPLGGRAGETQYF. Here the CDR3 DNA reads TGTGCCAGCAGCCCTCTGGGCGGGAGGGCCGGGGAGACCCAGTACTTC.

V and J are TRBV21-1 and TRBJ1-5; the table's D call of TRBD1 was not tested on the DNA. TRBV21-1 has pseudogene status. This CDR3 spans 15 amino acids. The CDR3 coding sequence is TGTGCCAGCAGTCCTCCTGGGCCCTACAATCAGCCCCAGCATTTT. Residues: CASSPPGPYNQPQHF.

This chain connects TRBV24-1 to TRBJ2-2; D may be TRBD1 (6 bases). Germline CDR1 and CDR2: KGHDR and SFDVKD. The CDR3 has 17 amino acids. Trimming removed 5 bases from V and 1 base from J, with 16 bases in between. As DNA, the CDR3 is TGTGCCACCAGTGTTCCGACTGAAGGGGGGAACACCGGGGAGCTGTTTTTT. Translating it yields CATSVPTEGGNTGELFF.

The chain links TRBV19 to TRBJ2-3, with 13 nucleotides matching TRBD2. Germline V gene data show CDR1 as LNHDA and CDR2 as SQIVND (reference sequence). The junction had 5 bases not matched to a gene; V was cut back by 8 bases and J by 6 bases. The CDR3 is made up of 14 amino acids. In nucleotides, the CDR3 is TGTGCCAGTCGACTAGCGGGGGGTTTGGATACGCAGTATTTT. Amino acids: CASRLAGGLDTQYF.

The chain is built from TRBV24-1 and TRBJ2-1; 9 bases agree with TRBD1. V was pared by 5 bases and J by 4 bases, with 8 bases of the junction left unmatched. CDR3 size: 16 residues. In germline, CDR1 is KGHDR, CDR2 SFDVKD. CDR3 sequence reads: CATSGEQGASYNEQFF. In nucleotides, the CDR3 is TGTGCCACCAGTGGTGAACAGGGGGCGAGTTACAATGAGCAGTTCTTC.

The V call is TRBV19, the J call TRBJ1-1; D is unclear. CDR1 and CDR2 from the germline V gene are LNHDA and SQIVND (reference sequence). Trimming took off 6 bases at V and 0 bases at J, with 11 bases between the two ends. The CDR3 is 14 residues long. This CDR3 reads CASSPGSMNTEAFF. The CDR3 DNA is TGTGCCAGTAGCCCGGGATCTATGAACACTGAAGCTTTCTTT.

V usage is TRBV6-5 and J usage is TRBJ2-7, with D possibly being TRBD1 (6 bases). CDR3 length: 14 amino acids. V was pared by 7 bases and J by 0 bases, with 13 bases between. CDR1 and CDR2 from the germline V gene are MNHEY and SVGAGI. The CDR3 nucleotides are TGTGCCAGCACAACTATACAGGGCTCCTACGAGCAGTACTTC. This encodes CASTTIQGSYEQYF.

This clone was counted a single time. The CDR3 is CASSLAREGETQYF. CDR3 DNA: TGCGCCAGCAGCTTGGCTAGGGAGGGAGAGACCCAGTACTTC. The gene calls are TRBV5-1 and TRBJ2-5; 7 positions match TRBD2. The germline V gene encodes CDR1 SGHRS and CDR2 YFSETQ. The CDR3 has 14 amino acids. The V and J ends lost 0 bases and 4 bases, in that order; junction bases with no gene match: 3.

The rearrangement joins TRBV30 to TRBJ1-2, with 7 bases aligning to TRBD1. V lost 1 base to trimming and J lost 4 bases; unmatched junction nucleotides: 3. From germline, CDR1 is GTSNPN and CDR2 SVGIG (reference sequence). CDR3 length: 13 amino acids. CDR3 DNA: TGTGCCTGGAGTGGACAGGGTCTCTATGGCTACACCTTC. Encoded protein: CAWSGQGLYGYTF.

The rearrangement joins TRBV9 to TRBJ1-2; 7 nucleotides match TRBD1. Germline assignment: CDR1 SGDLS and CDR2 YYNGEE. With V trimmed by 3 bases and J by 8 bases, 10 bases remained unmatched. The CDR3 has 14 amino acids. The CDR3 loop reads CASSASGTAGGYTF. Here the CDR3 DNA reads TGTGCCAGCAGCGCCTCCGGGACAGCTGGGGGCTACACCTTC.

The gene calls are TRBV6-5 and TRBJ1-5, with 7 bases matching TRBD1. The CDR3 runs 15 residues. V dropped 5 bases and J dropped 4; count of bases not matched to a gene: 8. CDR1 and CDR2 from the germline V gene are MNHEY and SVGAGI. CDR3 sequence reads: CASSPRQGWNQPQHF. In DNA, the CDR3 is TGTGCCAGCAGTCCCCGACAGGGATGGAATCAGCCCCAGCATTTT.

The chain combines TRBV7-9 with TRBJ1-2; 9 bases fit TRBD1. The CDR3 loop spans 15 amino acids. After removal of 1 base from V and 4 bases from J, the junction contained 4 bases not matched to a gene. Germline V gives CDR1 SEHNR, CDR2 FQNEAQ (reference sequence). This chain's CDR3 is CASSLGGTGSYGYTF. CDR3 bases: TGTGCCAGCAGCTTAGGGGGGACAGGGTCCTATGGCTACACCTTC.

This chain links TRBV25-1 with TRBJ1-2; 10 bases fit TRBD1. Per germline, CDR1 MGHDK and CDR2 SYGVNS. V shed 5 bases, J shed 0 bases, and the junction held 9 bases outside the gene matches. CDR3 length equals 17 residues. Here the CDR3 DNA reads TGTGCCAGCAGTCCCCAGCGGGACAGGGGTCCTAACTATGGCTACACCTTC. Its protein product is CASSPQRDRGPNYGYTF.

The gene calls are TRBV6-6 and TRBJ1-2; 10 bases are a match to TRBD1. Trimming at V came to 5 bases and at J to 2 bases, leaving 2 bases not matched to a gene. The CDR3 is 14 residues long. The germline V gene encodes CDR1 MNHNY and CDR2 SVGAGI (reference sequence). The CDR3 nucleotides read TGTGCCAGCAGTCGGGGACAGGGGAACTATGGCTACACCTTC. It is translated as CASSRGQGNYGYTF.

The chain couples TRBV19 to TRBJ1-5, with 7 positions matching TRBD1. This CDR3 has 17 amino acids. Losses at the gene ends were 2 bases for V and 6 bases for J; bases not matched to a gene: 13. Germline-derived CDR1 and CDR2 are LNHDA and SQIVND (reference sequence). In nucleotides, the CDR3 is TGTGCCAGTAGTATAAGGGGGGTCAGACAGGGCGGTCAGCCCCAGCATTTT. Its protein product is CASSIRGVRQGGQPQHF. Using reference TRBV19 and TRBJ1-5 for the parts outside the CDR3, the full variable domain is DGGITQSPKYLFRKEGQNVTLSCEQNLNHDAMYWYRQDPGQGLRLIYYSQIVNDFQKGDIAEGYSVSREKKESFPLTVTSAQKNPTAFYLCASSIRGVRQGGQPQHFGDGTRLSIL.

This rearrangement joins TRBV27 to TRBJ1-6, with 7 nucleotides matching TRBD1. Germline V gene sequence: CDR1 MNHEY, CDR2 SMNVEV (reference sequence). The CDR3 has 14 residues. V trimming: 3 bases; J trimming: 11 bases; junction bases outside the gene matches: 7. CDR3 amino acids: CASSLTGPGAPLHF. DNA for the CDR3: TGTGCCAGCAGTTTGACAGGGCCTGGGGCACCCCTCCACTTT.

The chain couples TRBV11-2 to TRBJ2-4; 9 bases line up with TRBD1. V lost 4 bases, J lost 4 bases, and 14 bases stayed unmatched. Germline-derived CDR1 and CDR2 are SGHAT and FQNNGV. The CDR3 runs to 18 residues. CDR3 sequence reads: CASSSDRGLPLGKNIQYF. CDR3 bases: TGTGCCAGCAGCTCGGACAGGGGACTCCCGCTGGGAAAAAACATTCAGTACTTC.

The rearrangement joins TRBV4-1 to TRBJ2-3; D is uncertain. The V end was cut by 0 bases, the J end by 1 base, with 5 bases between. The CDR3 is 14 residues long. The V gene's germline CDR1 is MGHRA and CDR2 YSYEKL. The CDR3 here is CASSQDAGTDTQYF. The CDR3 DNA sequence: TGCGCCAGCAGCCAAGATGCGGGCACAGATACGCAGTATTTT.

The chain uses TRBV19 and TRBJ2-2; possible D gene TRBD1, 5 bases. V was trimmed by 4 bases and J by 3 bases, leaving 18 bases between them. The CDR3 runs to 17 residues. In germline, CDR1 is LNHDA, CDR2 SQIVND (reference sequence). The CDR3 reads CASSTHPNRHDTGELFF. CDR3 nucleotide sequence: TGTGCCAGTAGTACCCACCCGAACAGGCATGACACCGGGGAGCTGTTTTTT. The variable domain in full, with the rest retrieved from reference TRBV19 and TRBJ2-2, is DGGITQSPKYLFRKEGQNVTLSCEQNLNHDAMYWYRQDPGQGLRLIYYSQIVNDFQKGDIAEGYSVSREKKESFPLTVTSAQKNPTAFYLCASSTHPNRHDTGELFFGEGSRLTVL.

The chain is built from TRBV7-9 and TRBJ1-3, with a possible D match to TRBD1 (5 bases). The CDR3 runs to 12 residues. CDR1 and CDR2 (germline): SEHNR, FQNEAQ (reference sequence). V was pared by 5 bases and J by 13 bases, with 15 bases between. CDR3 DNA sequence: TGTGCCAGCAGCCCGGACACAGACGGTATATATTTT. Translation: CASSPDTDGIYF.

V usage is TRBV7-9 and J usage is TRBJ1-2; TRBD1 matches 9 bases. This CDR3 contains 15 residues. The V gene end was trimmed by 3 bases and the J gene end by 1 base; junction bases not matched to a gene: 3. Per germline, CDR1 SEHNR and CDR2 FQNEAQ (reference sequence). The CDR3 nucleotides are TGTGCCAGCAGCTTGGGGACAGGGCATAACTATGGCTACACCTTC. Encoded protein: CASSLGTGHNYGYTF.

The CDR3 sequence: CASSTRDTNQPQHF. CDR3 in DNA: TGTGCCAGCAGCACCCGGGACACCAATCAGCCCCAGCATTTT. The chain joins TRBV7-9 to TRBJ1-5, with D possibly being TRBD1 (6 bases). This CDR3 is built from 14 residues. The germline V gene encodes CDR1 SEHNR and CDR2 FQNEAQ (reference sequence). The V end lost 5 bases, the J end lost 3 bases, and 11 bases lay between the germline ends. The variable domain in full, with the rest retrieved from reference TRBV7-9 and TRBJ1-5, is DTGVSQNPRHKITKRGQNVTFRCDPISEHNRLYWYRQTLGQGPEFLTYFQNEAQLEKSRLLSDRFSAERPKGSFSTLEIQRTEQGDSAMYLCASSTRDTNQPQHFGDGTRLSIL.

This rearrangement joins TRBV3-1 (or the pseudogene TRBV3-2) to TRBJ2-7; 7 bases line up with TRBD1. The junction had 12 bases not matched to a gene; V was cut back by 1 base and J by 3 bases. Per germline, CDR1 LGHDT and CDR2 YNNKEL (reference sequence). There are 17 residues in the CDR3. The CDR3 DNA reads TGTGCCAGCAGCCAAGGTTCCGAGGGGGACAGCAACTACGAGCAGTACTTC. Translated, it gives CASSQGSEGDSNYEQYF.

J is TRBJ1-1 and V is TRBV4-2; D perhaps matches TRBD1 (5 bases). Germline V gene lookup returns CDR1 LGHNA and CDR2 YNFKEQ. The CDR3 covers 15 residues. Between the trimmed V and J ends, which lost 0 bases and 4 bases, there was a span of 12 bases. CDR3 sequence reads: CASSQDGVQGTEAFF. In DNA, the CDR3 is TGTGCCAGCAGCCAAGATGGGGTCCAGGGCACTGAAGCTTTCTTT.

The CDR3 DNA reads TGCAGTGCTAGTTCCCCGACAGGGGTTAGCAATCAGCCCCAGCATTTT. This codes for CSASSPTGVSNQPQHF. The J gene is TRBJ1-5, the V gene TRBV20-1, with TRBD1 identical over 8 bases. CDR1 DFQATT and CDR2 SNEGSKA come from the germline V gene (reference sequence). Trimming removed 3 bases from V and 0 bases from J; junction bases left unmatched: 7. The CDR3 is 16 amino acids.